This TCR beta chain comes out of a study of blood T cell repertoires in COVID-19. The overall study: In each case, the material was cDNA or gDNA derived from T cells, B-cell-depleted T cells, or PBMCs.

The authors' processing: The assay estimated nucleated cells by amplifying reference gene primers. Sequencing was performed with immunoSEQ multiplex PCR; in TCRdb, only in-frame clones are kept and a portion is missing. That table gives V, J and clone size, and the DNA gave D and trimming. The table has around 230,000 clones, over 70% seen once. V lost 2 bases to trimming and J lost 9 bases, with 8 bases between them. The germline V gene encodes CDR1 MNHEY and CDR2 SVGAGI. The CDR3 sequence is 12 residues long. What was sequenced was peripheral blood. This chain joins TRBV6-5 and TRBJ1-5; D may be TRBD1 (5 bases). This sequence originates from a woman of 80 years or more with acute or convalescent COVID-19. The CDR3 bases are TGTGCCAGCAGTTACCACGGGGGGCCCCAGCATTTT. It translates to CASSYHGGPQHF.